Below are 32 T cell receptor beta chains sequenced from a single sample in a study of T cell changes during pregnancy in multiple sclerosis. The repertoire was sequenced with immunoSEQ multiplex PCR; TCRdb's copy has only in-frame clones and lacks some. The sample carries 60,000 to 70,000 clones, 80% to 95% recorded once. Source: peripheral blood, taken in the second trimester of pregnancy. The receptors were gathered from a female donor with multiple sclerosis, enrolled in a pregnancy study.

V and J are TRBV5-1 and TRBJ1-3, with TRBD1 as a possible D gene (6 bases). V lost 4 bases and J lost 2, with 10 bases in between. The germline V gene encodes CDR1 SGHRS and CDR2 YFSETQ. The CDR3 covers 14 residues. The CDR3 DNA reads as TGCGCCAGCAGCGAAGGGACAACTGGAAACACCATATATTTT. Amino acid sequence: CASSEGTTGNTIYF.

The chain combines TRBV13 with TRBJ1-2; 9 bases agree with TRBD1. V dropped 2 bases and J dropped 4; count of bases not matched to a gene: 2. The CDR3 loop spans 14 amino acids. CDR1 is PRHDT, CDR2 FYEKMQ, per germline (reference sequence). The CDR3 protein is CASSLPDRGYGYTF. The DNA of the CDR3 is TGTGCCAGCAGCTTACCGGACAGGGGCTATGGCTACACCTTC.

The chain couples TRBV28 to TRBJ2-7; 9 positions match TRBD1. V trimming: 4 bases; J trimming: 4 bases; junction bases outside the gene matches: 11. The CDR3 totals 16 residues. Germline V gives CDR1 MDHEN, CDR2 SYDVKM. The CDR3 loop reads CASSSNEGTGLYEQYF. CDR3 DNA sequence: TGTGCCAGCAGTTCCAACGAGGGGACAGGGCTATACGAGCAGTACTTC.

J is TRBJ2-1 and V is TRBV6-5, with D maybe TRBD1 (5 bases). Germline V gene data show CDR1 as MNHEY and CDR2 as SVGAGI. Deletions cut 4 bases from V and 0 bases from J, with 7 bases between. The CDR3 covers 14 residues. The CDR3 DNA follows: TGTGCCAGCAGTTGGGGCGGCTCCTACAATGAGCAGTTCTTC. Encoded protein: CASSWGGSYNEQFF.

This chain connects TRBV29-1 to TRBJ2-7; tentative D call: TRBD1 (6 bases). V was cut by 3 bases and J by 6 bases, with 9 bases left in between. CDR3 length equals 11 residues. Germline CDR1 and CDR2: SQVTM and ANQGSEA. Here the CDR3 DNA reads TGCAGCGTTGATTTAGGGGGCGAGCAGTACTTC. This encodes CSVDLGGEQYF.

The chain's CDR3 is CASATGRTTGYNEQFF. The CDR3 DNA is TGTGCTAGTGCCACCGGCAGGACTACCGGATACAATGAGCAGTTCTTC. The chain combines TRBV12-5 with TRBJ2-1; TRBD2 is a possible D gene (6 bases). This CDR3 is built from 16 residues. Germline CDR1 and CDR2: LGHNT and FRNRAP. Trimming shortened V by 7 bases and J by 4 bases, and 20 bases separated the two germline ends.

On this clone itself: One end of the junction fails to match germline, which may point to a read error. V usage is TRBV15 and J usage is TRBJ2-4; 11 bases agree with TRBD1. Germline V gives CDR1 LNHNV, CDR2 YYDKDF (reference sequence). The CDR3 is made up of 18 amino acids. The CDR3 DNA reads TGTGCCACCAACAGAGAGCTGGGACAGGGGGTCAGTGGGCACATTCAGTACTTC. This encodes CATNRELGQGVSGHIQYF.

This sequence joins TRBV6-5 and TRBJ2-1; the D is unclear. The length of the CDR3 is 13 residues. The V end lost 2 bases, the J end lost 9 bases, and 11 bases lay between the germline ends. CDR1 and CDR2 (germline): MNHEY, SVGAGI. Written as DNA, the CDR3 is TGTGCCAGCAGTTACGCCCGTGGAGTTGAGCAGTTCTTC. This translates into CASSYARGVEQFF.

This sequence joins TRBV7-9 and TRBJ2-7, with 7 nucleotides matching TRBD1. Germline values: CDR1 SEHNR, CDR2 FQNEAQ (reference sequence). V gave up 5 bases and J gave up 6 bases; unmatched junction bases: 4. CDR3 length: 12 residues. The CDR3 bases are TGTGCCAGCAGCCATAGGACAGGCGAGCAGTACTTC. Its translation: CASSHRTGEQYF.

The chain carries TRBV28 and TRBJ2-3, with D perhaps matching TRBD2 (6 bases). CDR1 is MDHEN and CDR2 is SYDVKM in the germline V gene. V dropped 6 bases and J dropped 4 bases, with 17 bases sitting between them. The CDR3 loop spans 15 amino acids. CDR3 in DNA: TGTGCCAGCAGGAACTGGCGGGATCGGGCAGATACGCAGTATTTT. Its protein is CASRNWRDRADTQYF.

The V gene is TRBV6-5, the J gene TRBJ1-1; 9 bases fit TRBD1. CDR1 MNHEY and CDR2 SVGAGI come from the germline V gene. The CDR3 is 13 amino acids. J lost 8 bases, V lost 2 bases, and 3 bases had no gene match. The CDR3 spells CASSYGTGMEAFF. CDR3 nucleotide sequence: TGTGCCAGCAGTTACGGGACAGGGATGGAAGCTTTCTTT.

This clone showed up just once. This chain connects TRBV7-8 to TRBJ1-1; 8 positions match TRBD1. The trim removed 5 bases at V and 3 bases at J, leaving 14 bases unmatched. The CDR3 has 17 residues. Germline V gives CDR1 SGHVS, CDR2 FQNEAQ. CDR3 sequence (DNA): TGTGCCAGCAGCGCTGCTTGGGCAGGGGGCTGGGACACTGAAGCTTTCTTT. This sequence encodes CASSAAWAGGWDTEAFF.

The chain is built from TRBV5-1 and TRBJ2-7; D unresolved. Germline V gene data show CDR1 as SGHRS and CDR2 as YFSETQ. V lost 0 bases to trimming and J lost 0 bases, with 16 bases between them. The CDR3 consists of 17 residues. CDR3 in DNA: TGCGCCAGCAGCTTGGATTGGGCTGCCCGAAGCTCCTACGAGCAGTACTTC. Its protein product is CASSLDWAARSSYEQYF.

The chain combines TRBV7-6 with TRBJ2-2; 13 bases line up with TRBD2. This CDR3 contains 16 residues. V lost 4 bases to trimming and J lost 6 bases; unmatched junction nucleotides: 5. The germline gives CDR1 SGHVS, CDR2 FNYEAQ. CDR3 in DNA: TGTGCCAGCAGCTCGACTAGCGGGAGGTTCTCCGGGGAGCTGTTTTTT. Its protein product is CASSSTSGRFSGELFF.

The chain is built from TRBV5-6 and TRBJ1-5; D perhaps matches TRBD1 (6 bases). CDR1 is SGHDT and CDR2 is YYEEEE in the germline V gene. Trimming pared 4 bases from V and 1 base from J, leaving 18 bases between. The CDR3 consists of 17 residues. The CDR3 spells CASSASWGRRSNQPQHF. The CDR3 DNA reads TGTGCCAGCAGCGCGTCATGGGGGCGCAGGAGCAATCAGCCCCAGCATTTT.

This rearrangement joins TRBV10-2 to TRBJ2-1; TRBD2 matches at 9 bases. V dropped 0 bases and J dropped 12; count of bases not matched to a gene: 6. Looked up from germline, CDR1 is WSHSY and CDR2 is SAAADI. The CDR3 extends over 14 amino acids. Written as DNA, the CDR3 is TGCGCCAGCAGTGAGTCGGGTAGCGGGGGACTGCAGTTCTTC. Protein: CASSESGSGGLQFF.

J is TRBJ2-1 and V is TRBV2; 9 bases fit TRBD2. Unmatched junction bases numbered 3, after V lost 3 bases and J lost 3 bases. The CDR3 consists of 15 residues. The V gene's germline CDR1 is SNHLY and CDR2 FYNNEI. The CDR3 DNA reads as TGTGCCAGCAGTGAGGCTAGCGGGAACTACAATGAGCAGTTCTTC. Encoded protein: CASSEASGNYNEQFF.

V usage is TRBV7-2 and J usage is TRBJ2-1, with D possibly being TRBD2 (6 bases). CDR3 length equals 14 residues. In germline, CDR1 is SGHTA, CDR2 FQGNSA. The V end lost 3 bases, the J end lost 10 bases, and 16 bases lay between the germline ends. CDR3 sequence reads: CASSFWGVRDEQFF. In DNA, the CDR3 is TGTGCCAGCAGCTTCTGGGGGGTCCGGGACGAGCAGTTCTTC.

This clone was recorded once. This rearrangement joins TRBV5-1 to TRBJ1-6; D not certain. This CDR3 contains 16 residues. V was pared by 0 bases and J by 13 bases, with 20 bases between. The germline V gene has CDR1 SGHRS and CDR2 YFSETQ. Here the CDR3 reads CASSLGMGSLSRPLHF. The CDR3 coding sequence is TGCGCCAGCAGCTTGGGTATGGGTAGCTTAAGTCGGCCCCTCCACTTT. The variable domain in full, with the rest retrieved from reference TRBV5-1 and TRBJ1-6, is KAGVTQTPRYLIKTRGQQVTLSCSPISGHRSVSWYQQTPGQGLQFLFEYFSETQRNKGNFPGRFSGRQFSNSRSEMNVSTLELGDSALYLCASSLGMGSLSRPLHFGNGTRLTVT.

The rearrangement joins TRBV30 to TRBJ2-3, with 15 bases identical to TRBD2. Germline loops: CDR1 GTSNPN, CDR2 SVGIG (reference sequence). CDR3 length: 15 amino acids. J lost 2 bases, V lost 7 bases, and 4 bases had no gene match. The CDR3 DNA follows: TGTGCCTCCGGACTAGCGGGAGGGTCCACAGATACGCAGTATTTT. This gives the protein CASGLAGGSTDTQYF.

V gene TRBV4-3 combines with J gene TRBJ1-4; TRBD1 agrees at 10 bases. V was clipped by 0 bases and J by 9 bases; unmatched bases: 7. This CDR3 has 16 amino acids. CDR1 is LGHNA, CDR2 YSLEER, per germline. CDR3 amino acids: CASSQEAGTGAQKLFF. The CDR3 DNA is TGCGCCAGCAGCCAAGAGGCTGGGACAGGGGCCCAAAAACTGTTTTTT.

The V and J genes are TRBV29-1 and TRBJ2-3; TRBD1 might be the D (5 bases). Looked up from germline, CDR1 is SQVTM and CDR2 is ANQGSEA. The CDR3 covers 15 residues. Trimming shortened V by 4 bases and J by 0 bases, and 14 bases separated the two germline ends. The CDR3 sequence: CSVGTGTFSTDTQYF. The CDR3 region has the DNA TGCAGCGTTGGAACAGGAACCTTTAGCACAGATACGCAGTATTTT.

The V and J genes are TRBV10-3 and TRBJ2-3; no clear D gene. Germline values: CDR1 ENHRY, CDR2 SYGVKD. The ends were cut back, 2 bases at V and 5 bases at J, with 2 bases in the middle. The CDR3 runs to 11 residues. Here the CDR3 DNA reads TGTGCCATCAGTGAGCTAGATACGCAGTATTTT. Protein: CAISELDTQYF.

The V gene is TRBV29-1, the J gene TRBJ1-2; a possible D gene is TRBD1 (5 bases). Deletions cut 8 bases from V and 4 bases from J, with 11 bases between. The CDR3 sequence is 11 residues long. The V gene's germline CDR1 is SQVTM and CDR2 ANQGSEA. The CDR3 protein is CSSNQGYGYTF. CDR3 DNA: TGCAGCTCCAACCAGGGCTATGGCTACACCTTC.

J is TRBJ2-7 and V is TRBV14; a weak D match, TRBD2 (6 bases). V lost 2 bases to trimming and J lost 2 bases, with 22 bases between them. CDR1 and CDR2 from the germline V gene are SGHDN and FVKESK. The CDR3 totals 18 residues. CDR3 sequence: CASSQPGGPGLLTYEQYF. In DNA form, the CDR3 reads TGTGCCAGCAGCCAACCCGGCGGTCCGGGACTCCTGACCTACGAGCAGTACTTC.

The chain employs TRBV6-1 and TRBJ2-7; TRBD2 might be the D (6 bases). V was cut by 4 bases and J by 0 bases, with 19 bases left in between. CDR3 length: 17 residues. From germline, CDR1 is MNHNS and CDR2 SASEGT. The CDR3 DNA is TGTGCCAGCAGTGTATTCTTCCGGGCGACTAGCTCCTACGAGCAGTACTTC. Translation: CASSVFFRATSSYEQYF.

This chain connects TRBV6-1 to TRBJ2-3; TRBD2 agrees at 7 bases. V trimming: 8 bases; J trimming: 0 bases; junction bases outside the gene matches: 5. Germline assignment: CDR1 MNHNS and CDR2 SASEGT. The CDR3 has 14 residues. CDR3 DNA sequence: TGTGCCAGCGGAAATAGCGGGAGCACAGATACGCAGTATTTT. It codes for CASGNSGSTDTQYF.

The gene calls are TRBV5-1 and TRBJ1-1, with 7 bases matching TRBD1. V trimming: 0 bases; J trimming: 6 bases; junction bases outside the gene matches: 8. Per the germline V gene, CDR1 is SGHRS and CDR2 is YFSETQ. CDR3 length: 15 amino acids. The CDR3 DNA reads TGCGCCAGCAGCTTGGGGACAGGCCAGGTGGCTGAAGCTTTCTTT. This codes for CASSLGTGQVAEAFF.

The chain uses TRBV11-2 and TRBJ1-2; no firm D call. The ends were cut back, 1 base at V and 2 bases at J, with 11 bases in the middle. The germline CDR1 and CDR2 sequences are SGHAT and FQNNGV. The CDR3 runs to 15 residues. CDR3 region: CASSLGPRSNYGYTF. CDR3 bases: TGTGCCAGCAGCTTAGGCCCGAGGAGCAACTATGGCTACACCTTC.

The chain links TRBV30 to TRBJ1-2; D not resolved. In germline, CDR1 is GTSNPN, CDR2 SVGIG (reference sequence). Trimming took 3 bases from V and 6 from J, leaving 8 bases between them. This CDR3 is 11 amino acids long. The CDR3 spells CAWRYSDGYTF. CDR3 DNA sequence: TGTGCCTGGAGGTACAGTGATGGCTACACCTTC.

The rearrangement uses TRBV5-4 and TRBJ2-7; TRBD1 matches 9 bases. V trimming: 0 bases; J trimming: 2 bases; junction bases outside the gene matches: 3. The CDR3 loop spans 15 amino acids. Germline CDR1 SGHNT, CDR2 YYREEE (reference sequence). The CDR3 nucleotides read TGTGCCAGCAGCTTGGGGGACAGGGCCCCCTACGAGCAGTACTTC. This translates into CASSLGDRAPYEQYF.

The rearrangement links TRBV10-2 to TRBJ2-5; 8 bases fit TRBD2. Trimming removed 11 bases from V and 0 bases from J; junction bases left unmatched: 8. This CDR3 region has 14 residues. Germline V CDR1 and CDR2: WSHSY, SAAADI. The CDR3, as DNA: TGCGCCTCAGCGCGGGGGGCGGACCAAGAGACCCAGTACTTC. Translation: CASARGADQETQYF.